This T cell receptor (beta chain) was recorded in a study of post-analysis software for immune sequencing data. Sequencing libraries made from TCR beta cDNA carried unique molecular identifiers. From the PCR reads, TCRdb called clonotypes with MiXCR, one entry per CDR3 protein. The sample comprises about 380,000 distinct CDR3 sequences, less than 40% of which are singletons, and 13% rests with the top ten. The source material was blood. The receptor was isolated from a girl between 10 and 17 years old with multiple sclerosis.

The CDR3 sequence: CASSQDWSATNEKLFF. As DNA, the CDR3 is TGCGCCAGCAGCCAAGATTGGAGTGCAACTAATGAAAAACTGTTTTTT. This chain links TRBV4-3 with TRBJ1-4; D remains ambiguous. Per germline, CDR1 LGHNA and CDR2 YSLEER. The CDR3 contains 16 residues. Trimming removed 0 bases at V and 0 bases at J, with 8 bases between.